This T cell receptor (beta chain) was observed in a study of blood T cell repertoires in COVID-19. Study-wide background: Acute and convalescent COVID-19 samples came from the United States, Italy and Spain.

Assay used: immunoSEQ multiplex PCR; TCRdb lists only in-frame clones, some missing. The table includes roughly 69,000 clones, about 80% detected once. CDR3 length equals 16 residues. The TCR sequence derives from a man aged 60 to 69 with COVID-19, enrolled during active disease. V gene TRBV12-1 combines with J gene TRBJ2-3; the D call TRBD1 from the table was never checked on the DNA. TRBV12-1 counts as a pseudogene. The sequencing sample was made of peripheral blood. The CDR3 spells CASSSGTGWGTDTQYF. The CDR3 DNA reads TGTGCCAGCAGCAGCGGGACAGGGTGGGGTACAGATACGCAGTATTTT.